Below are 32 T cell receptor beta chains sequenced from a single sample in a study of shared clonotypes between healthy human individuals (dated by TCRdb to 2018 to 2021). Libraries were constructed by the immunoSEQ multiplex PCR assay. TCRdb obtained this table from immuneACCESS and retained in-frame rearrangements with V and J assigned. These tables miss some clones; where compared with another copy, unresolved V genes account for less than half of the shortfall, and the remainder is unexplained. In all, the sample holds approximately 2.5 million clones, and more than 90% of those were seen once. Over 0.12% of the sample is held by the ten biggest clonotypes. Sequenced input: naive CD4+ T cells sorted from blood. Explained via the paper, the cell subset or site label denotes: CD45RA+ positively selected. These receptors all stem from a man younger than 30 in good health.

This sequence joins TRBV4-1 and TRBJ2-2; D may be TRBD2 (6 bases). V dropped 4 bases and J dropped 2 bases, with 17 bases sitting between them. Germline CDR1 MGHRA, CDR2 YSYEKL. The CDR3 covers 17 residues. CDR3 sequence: CASSPPGLALNTGELFF. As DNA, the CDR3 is TGCGCCAGCAGCCCTCCAGGGCTAGCGCTAAACACCGGGGAGCTGTTTTTT.

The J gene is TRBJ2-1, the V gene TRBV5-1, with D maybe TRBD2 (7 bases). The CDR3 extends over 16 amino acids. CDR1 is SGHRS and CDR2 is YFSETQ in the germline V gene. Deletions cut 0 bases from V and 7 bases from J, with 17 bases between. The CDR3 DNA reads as TGCGCCAGCAGCTTGGGACGGGGGGCCCGTGGGAATGAGCAGTTCTTC. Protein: CASSLGRGARGNEQFF.

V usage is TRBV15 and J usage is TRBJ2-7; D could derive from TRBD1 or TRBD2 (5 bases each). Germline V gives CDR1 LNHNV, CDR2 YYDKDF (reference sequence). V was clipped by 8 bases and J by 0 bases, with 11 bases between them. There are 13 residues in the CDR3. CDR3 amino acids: CATPGPISYEQYF. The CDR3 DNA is TGTGCCACCCCGGGACCTATCTCCTACGAGCAGTACTTC.

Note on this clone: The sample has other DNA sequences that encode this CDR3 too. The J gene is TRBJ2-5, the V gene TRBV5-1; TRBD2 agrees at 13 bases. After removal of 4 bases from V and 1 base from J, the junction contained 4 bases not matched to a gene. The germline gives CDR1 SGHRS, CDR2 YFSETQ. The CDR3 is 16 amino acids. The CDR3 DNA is TGCGCCAGCAGCCCCGGACTAGCGGGGGCCCAAGAGACCCAGTACTTC. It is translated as CASSPGLAGAQETQYF.

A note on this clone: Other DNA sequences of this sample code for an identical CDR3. CDR3 sequence (DNA): TGTGCCAGCAGTCGCATCGGGGATTCACCCCTCCACTTT. This codes for CASSRIGDSPLHF. The V gene is TRBV27, the J gene TRBJ1-6, with D hard to call. CDR3 length equals 13 residues. V was trimmed by 5 bases and J by 8 bases, leaving 10 bases between them. Germline V CDR1 and CDR2: MNHEY, SMNVEV (reference sequence).

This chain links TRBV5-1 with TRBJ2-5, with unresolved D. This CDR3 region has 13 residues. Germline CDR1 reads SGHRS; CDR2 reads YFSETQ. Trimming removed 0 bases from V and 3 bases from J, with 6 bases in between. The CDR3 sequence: CASSLAPKETQYF. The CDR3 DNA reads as TGCGCCAGCAGCTTGGCTCCCAAAGAGACCCAGTACTTC.

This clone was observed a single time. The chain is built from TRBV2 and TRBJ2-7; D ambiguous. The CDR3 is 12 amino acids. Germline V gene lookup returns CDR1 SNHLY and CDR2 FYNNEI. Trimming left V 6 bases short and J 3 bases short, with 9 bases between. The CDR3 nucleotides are TGTGCCAGCAGCCCCACTATCTACGAGCAGTACTTC. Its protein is CASSPTIYEQYF.

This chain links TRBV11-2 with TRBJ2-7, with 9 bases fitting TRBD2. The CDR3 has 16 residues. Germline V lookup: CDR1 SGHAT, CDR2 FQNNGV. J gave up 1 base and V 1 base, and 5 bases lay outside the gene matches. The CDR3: CASSLVTSGSSYEQYF. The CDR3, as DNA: TGTGCCAGCAGCTTAGTGACTAGCGGTTCTTCCTACGAGCAGTACTTC.

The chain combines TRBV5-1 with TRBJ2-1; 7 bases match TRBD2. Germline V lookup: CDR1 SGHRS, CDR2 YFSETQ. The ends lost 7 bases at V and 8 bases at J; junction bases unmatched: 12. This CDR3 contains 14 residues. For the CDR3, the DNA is TGCGCCAGCGCCGGCCGGGGGGATGTCGATGAGCAGTTCTTC. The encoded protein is CASAGRGDVDEQFF.

The CDR3 nucleotides are TGTGCCATCAGTGAGAGGGGCGGGGGGTCCTACGAGCAGTACTTC. Encoded protein: CAISERGGGSYEQYF. This chain links TRBV10-3 with TRBJ2-7, with TRBD2 matching 8 bases. Germline assignment: CDR1 ENHRY and CDR2 SYGVKD. The V and J ends lost 2 bases and 1 base, in that order; junction bases with no gene match: 4. The CDR3 sequence is 15 residues long.

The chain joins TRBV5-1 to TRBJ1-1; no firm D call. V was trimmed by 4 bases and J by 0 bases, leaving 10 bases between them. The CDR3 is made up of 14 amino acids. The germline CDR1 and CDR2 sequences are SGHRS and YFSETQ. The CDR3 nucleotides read TGCGCCAGCAGCCAAACTATTATGAACACTGAAGCTTTCTTT. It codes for CASSQTIMNTEAFF.

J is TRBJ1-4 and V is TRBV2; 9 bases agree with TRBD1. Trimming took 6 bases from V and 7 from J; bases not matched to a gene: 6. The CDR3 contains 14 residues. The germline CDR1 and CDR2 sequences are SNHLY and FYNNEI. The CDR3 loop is CASSVQGASEKLFF. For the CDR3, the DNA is TGTGCCAGCAGCGTACAGGGGGCTTCTGAAAAACTGTTTTTT.

CDR3 in amino acids: CSDIQGAYNEQFF. In DNA form, the CDR3 reads TGCAGCGATATCCAGGGGGCTTACAATGAGCAGTTCTTC. The genes are TRBV29-1 and TRBJ2-1; 8 positions match TRBD1. Per the germline V gene, CDR1 is SQVTM and CDR2 is ANQGSEA. This CDR3 has 13 amino acids. The junction had 6 bases not matched to a gene; V was cut back by 7 bases and J by 4 bases.

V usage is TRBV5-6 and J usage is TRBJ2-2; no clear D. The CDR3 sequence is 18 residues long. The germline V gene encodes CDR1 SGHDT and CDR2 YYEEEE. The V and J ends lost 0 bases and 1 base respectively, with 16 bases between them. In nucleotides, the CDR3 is TGTGCCAGCAGCTTGGAACTGGGAACCCCCGGGAACACCGGGGAGCTGTTTTTT. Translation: CASSLELGTPGNTGELFF.

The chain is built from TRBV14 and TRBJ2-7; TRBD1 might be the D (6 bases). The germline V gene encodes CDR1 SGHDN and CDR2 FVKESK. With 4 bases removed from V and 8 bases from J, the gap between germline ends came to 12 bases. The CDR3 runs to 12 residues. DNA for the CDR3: TGTGCCAGCAGCCCCGACAGGCTACAGCAGTACTTC. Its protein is CASSPDRLQQYF. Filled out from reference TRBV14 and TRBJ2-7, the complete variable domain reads EAGVTQFPSHSVIEKGQTVTLRCDPISGHDNLYWYRRVMGKEIKFLLHFVKESKQDESGMPNNRFLAERTGGTYSTLKVQPAELEDSGVYFCASSPDRLQQYFGPGTRLTVT.

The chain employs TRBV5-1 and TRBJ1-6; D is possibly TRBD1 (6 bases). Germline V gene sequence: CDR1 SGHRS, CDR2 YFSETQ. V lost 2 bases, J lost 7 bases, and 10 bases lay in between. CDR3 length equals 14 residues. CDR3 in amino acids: CASSLGDTNSPLHF. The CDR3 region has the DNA TGCGCCAGCAGCTTAGGGGACACCAATTCACCCCTCCACTTT.

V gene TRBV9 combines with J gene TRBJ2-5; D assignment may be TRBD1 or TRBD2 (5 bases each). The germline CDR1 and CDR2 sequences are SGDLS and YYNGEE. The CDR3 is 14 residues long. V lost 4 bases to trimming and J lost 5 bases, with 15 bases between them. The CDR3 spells CASSLSSREETQYF. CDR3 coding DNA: TGTGCCAGCAGCTTAAGCTCCAGGGAGGAGACCCAGTACTTC.

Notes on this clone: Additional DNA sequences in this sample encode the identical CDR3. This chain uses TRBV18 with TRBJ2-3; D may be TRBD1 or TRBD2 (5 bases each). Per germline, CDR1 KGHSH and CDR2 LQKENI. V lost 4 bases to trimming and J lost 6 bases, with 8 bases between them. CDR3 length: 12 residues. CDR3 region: CASSRGTDTQYF. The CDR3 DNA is TGTGCCAGCTCACGGGGGACCGATACGCAGTATTTT.

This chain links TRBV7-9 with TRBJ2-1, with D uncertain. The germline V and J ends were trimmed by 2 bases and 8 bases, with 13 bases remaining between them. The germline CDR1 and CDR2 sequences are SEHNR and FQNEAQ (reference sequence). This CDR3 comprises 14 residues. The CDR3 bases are TGTGCCAGCAGCTTAAATATCGTGAGAGATGAGCAGTTCTTC. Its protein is CASSLNIVRDEQFF. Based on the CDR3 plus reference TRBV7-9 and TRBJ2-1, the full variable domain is DTGVSQNPRHKITKRGQNVTFRCDPISEHNRLYWYRQTLGQGPEFLTYFQNEAQLEKSRLLSDRFSAERPKGSFSTLEIQRTEQGDSAMYLCASSLNIVRDEQFFGPGTRLTVL.

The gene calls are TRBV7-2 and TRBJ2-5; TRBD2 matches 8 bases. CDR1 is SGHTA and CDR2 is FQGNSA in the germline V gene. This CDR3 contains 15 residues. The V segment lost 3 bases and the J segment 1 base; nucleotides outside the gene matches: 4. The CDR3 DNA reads TGTGCCAGCAGCTTCGTAGCGGGGATCCAAGAGACCCAGTACTTC. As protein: CASSFVAGIQETQYF. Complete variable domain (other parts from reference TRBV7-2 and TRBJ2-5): GAGVSQSPSNKVTEKGKDVELRCDPISGHTALYWYRQSLGQGLEFLIYFQGNSAPDKSGLPSDRFSAERTGGSVSTLTIQRTQQEDSAVYLCASSFVAGIQETQYFGPGTRLLVL.

CDR3 DNA: TGTGCCAGCAGAAAGGCTAGCACGGGGGAGCAGTACTTC. Encoded protein: CASRKASTGEQYF. The gene calls are TRBV9 and TRBJ2-7; perhaps TRBD2 as D (5 bases). The length of the CDR3 is 13 residues. The germline CDR1 and CDR2 sequences are SGDLS and YYNGEE. Deletions cut 5 bases from V and 7 bases from J, with 16 bases between.

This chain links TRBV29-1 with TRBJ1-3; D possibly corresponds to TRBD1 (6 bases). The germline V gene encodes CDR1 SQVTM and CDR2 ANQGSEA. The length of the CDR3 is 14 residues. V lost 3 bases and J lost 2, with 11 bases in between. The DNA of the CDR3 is TGCAGCGTTGACGGGACATCAGCTGGAAACACCATATATTTT. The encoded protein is CSVDGTSAGNTIYF.

CDR3 amino acids: CASSQPGAGGPTGELFF. CDR3 nucleotides: TGTGCCAGCAGCCAGCCCGGAGCGGGGGGTCCCACCGGGGAGCTGTTTTTT. The chain joins TRBV4-2 to TRBJ2-2, with 9 bases that match TRBD2. V was pared by 3 bases and J by 4 bases, with 9 bases of the junction left unmatched. The length of the CDR3 is 17 residues. Germline V gene sequence: CDR1 LGHNA, CDR2 YNFKEQ.

This chain's CDR3 is CASRGPGQAARTYEQYF. The CDR3 DNA sequence: TGTGCCAGCAGGGGACCGGGACAGGCAGCCCGTACTTACGAGCAGTACTTC. The V and J genes are TRBV27 and TRBJ2-7; the match to TRBD1 covers 8 bases. The CDR3 consists of 17 residues. The V and J ends lost 6 bases and 4 bases, in that order; junction bases with no gene match: 17. Germline values: CDR1 MNHEY, CDR2 SMNVEV (reference sequence).

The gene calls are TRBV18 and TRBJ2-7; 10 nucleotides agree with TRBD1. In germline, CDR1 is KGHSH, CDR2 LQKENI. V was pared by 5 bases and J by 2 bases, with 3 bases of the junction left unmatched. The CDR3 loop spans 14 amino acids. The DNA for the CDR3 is TGTGCCAGCTCAATCGACAGGGGGCCCTACGAGCAGTACTTC. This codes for CASSIDRGPYEQYF.

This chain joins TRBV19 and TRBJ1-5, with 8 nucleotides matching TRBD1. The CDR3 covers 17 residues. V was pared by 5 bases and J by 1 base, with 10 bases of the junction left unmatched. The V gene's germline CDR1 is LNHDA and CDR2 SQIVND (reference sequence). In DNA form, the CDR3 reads TGTGCCAGTAGTGCAGTGTTACGGGACAGGAGCAATCAGCCCCAGCATTTT. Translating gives CASSAVLRDRSNQPQHF. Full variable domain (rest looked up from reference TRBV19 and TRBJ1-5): DGGITQSPKYLFRKEGQNVTLSCEQNLNHDAMYWYRQDPGQGLRLIYYSQIVNDFQKGDIAEGYSVSREKKESFPLTVTSAQKNPTAFYLCASSAVLRDRSNQPQHFGDGTRLSIL.

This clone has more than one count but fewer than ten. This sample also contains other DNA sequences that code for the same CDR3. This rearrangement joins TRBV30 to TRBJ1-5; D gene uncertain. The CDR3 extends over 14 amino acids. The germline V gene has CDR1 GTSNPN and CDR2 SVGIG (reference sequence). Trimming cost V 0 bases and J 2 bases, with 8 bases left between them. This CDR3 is CAWSVKGGNQPQHF. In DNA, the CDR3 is TGTGCCTGGAGTGTAAAAGGTGGCAATCAGCCCCAGCATTTT.

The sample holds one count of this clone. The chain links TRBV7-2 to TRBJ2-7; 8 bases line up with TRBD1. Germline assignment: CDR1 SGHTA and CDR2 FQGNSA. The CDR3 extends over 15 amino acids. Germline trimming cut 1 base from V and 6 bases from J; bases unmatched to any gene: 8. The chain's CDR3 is CASSLVWAGGGEQYF. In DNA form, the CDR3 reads TGTGCCAGCAGCTTAGTGTGGGCAGGGGGCGGCGAGCAGTACTTC.

The CDR3 loop is CASSFRPLKNIQYF. For the CDR3, the DNA is TGTGCCAGCAGTTTTCGGCCCCTCAAAAACATTCAGTACTTC. V usage is TRBV28 and J usage is TRBJ2-4; no firm D call. Germline CDR1 MDHEN, CDR2 SYDVKM. The CDR3 runs 14 residues. V shed 3 bases and J shed 3 bases, with 9 bases lying between them.

Here the CDR3 DNA reads TGTGCCAGCAGGGGACTAGCGTGGGTATCAGATACGCAGTATTTT. Its translation: CASRGLAWVSDTQYF. This sequence joins TRBV2 and TRBJ2-3; 10 bases match TRBD2. The length of the CDR3 is 15 residues. CDR1 is SNHLY, CDR2 FYNNEI, per germline. The ends lost 6 bases at V and 4 bases at J; junction bases unmatched: 7.

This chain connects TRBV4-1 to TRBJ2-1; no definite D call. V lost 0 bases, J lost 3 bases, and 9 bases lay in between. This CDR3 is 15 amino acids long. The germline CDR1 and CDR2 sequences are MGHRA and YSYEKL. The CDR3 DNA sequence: TGCGCCAGCAGCCAAGATTGGGTGGGCTACAATGAGCAGTTCTTC. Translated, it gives CASSQDWVGYNEQFF.

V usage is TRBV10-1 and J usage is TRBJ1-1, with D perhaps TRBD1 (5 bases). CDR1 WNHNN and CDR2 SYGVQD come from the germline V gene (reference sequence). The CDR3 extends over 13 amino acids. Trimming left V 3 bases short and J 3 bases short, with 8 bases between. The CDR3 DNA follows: TGCGCCAGCAGTGATCAGGGCGACACTGAAGCTTTCTTT. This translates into CASSDQGDTEAFF.